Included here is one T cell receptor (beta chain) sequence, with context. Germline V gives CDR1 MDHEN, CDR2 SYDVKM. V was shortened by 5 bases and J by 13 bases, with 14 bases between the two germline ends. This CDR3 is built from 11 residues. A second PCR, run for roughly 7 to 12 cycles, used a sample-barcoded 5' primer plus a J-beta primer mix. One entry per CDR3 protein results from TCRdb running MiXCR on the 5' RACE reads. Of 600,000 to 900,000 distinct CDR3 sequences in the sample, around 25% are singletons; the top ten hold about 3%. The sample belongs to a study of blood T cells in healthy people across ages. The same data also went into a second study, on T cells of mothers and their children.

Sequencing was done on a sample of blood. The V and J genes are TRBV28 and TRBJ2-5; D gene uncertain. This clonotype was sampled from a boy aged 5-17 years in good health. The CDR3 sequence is CASSIHGNLYF. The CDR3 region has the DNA TGTGCCAGCAGTATCCACGGAAATCTGTACTTC.